The 3 T cell receptor beta chains reported below all come from one sample, sequenced in a study of blood T cell repertoires in COVID-19 (TCRdb year 2020). Library construction relied on the immunoSEQ multiplex PCR assay. Held by TCRdb, this immuneACCESS table contains in-frame sequences only and omits some clones. Under half of the omission traces to an unresolved V gene where checked; the cause of the rest is unknown. Present in this sample are about 160,000 clones, approximately 81% of which were seen just once. The ten most abundant clones make up roughly 8.3% of the sample. The sample was peripheral blood. The receptor source for this set is a woman aged 55-69 years with COVID-19, enrolled during active disease.

The chain employs TRBV5-4 and TRBJ1-2; 11 bases align to TRBD1. The V segment lost 4 bases and the J segment 4 bases; nucleotides outside the gene matches: 6. There are 15 residues in the CDR3. Germline V gene sequence: CDR1 SGHNT, CDR2 YYREEE (reference sequence). The CDR3 region has the DNA TGTGCCAGCAGCCTTGGGACAGGGGGTAGCTATGGCTACACCTTC. It yields the protein CASSLGTGGSYGYTF.

The chain combines TRBV30 with TRBJ1-2, with D tentatively TRBD1 (6 bases). The V end lost 1 base, the J end lost 3 bases, and 12 bases lay between the germline ends. CDR1 and CDR2 from the germline V gene are GTSNPN and SVGIG (reference sequence). The CDR3 has 14 amino acids. Here the CDR3 reads CAWSEQGLYYGYTF. The CDR3 DNA follows: TGTGCCTGGAGTGAACAGGGCCTATACTATGGCTACACCTTC. The variable domain in full, completed from reference TRBV30 and TRBJ1-2, reads SQTIHQWPATLVQPVGSPLSLECTVEGTSNPNLYWYRQAAGRGLQLLFYSVGIGQISSEVPQNLSASRPQDRQFILSSKKLLLSDSGFYLCAWSEQGLYYGYTFGSGTRLTVV.

This clone was observed a single time. The chain carries TRBV5-1 and TRBJ2-5; the D is unclear. Germline V gene lookup returns CDR1 SGHRS and CDR2 YFSETQ. Trimming shortened V by 0 bases and J by 4 bases, and 13 bases separated the two germline ends. This CDR3 region has 15 residues. The CDR3 here is CASSLVAQGRETQYF. As DNA, the CDR3 is TGCGCCAGCAGCTTGGTAGCACAAGGCCGAGAGACCCAGTACTTC.